Presented here are 26 T cell receptor beta chains from one specimen sequenced in a study of beta chain features in type 1 diabetes. Study-level results: In all four CD4+ subsets, TCRB CDR3 length was significantly, moderately reduced in type 1 diabetes.

Their cognate antigens are unknown. Reverse transcription of all isolated RNA meant that expressed TCRB transcripts were sequenced. This table comes from immunoSEQ multiplex PCR, and its TCRdb copy is limited to in-frame clones, with some not included. The repertoire holds a few hundred thousand clones, with roughly 14% as singletons. What was sequenced was naive CD4+ T cells from blood. The source of these receptors is a young woman with type 1 diabetes.

This clone was seen a few times. This chain joins TRBV7-2 and TRBJ2-5, with unresolved D. Germline loops: CDR1 SGHTA, CDR2 FQGNSA. This CDR3 has 13 amino acids. V was shortened by 2 bases and J by 3 bases, with 7 bases between the two germline ends. CDR3 DNA sequence: TGTGCCAGCAGCTTATACCAGAAAGAGACCCAGTACTTC. Its translation: CASSLYQKETQYF.

This clone has just a few counts. The rearrangement links TRBV28 to TRBJ2-1; no firm D call. This CDR3 region has 12 residues. Trimming took off 2 bases at V and 13 bases at J, with 12 bases between the two ends. CDR1 and CDR2 (germline): MDHEN, SYDVKM. CDR3 sequence: CASSLPHRGQFF. CDR3 DNA sequence: TGTGCCAGCAGTTTACCCCACCGAGGACAGTTCTTC.

This clone was observed once. The same CDR3 can be traced to other DNA sequences in this sample. The chain recombines TRBV30 with TRBJ2-5; D gene ambiguous. The CDR3 length is 13 residues. Trimming stripped 0 bases from V and 1 base from J, with 6 bases between. Germline V gives CDR1 GTSNPN, CDR2 SVGIG (reference sequence). CDR3: CAWSVGLQETQYF. DNA of the CDR3: TGTGCCTGGAGTGTGGGCCTCCAAGAGACCCAGTACTTC.

This chain links TRBV5-1 with TRBJ2-1, with 12 nucleotides matching TRBD2. CDR3 length equals 15 residues. After removal of 6 bases from V and 4 bases from J, the junction contained 5 bases not matched to a gene. The germline V gene encodes CDR1 SGHRS and CDR2 YFSETQ. The CDR3 loop is CASNLAGGPYNEQFF. CDR3 DNA: TGCGCCAGCAACCTAGCGGGAGGGCCTTACAATGAGCAGTTCTTC.

V gene TRBV7-9 combines with J gene TRBJ2-1, with 11 bases matching TRBD2. The CDR3 is made up of 18 amino acids. The germline CDR1 and CDR2 sequences are SEHNR and FQNEAQ (reference sequence). V was pared by 5 bases and J by 6 bases, with 15 bases of the junction left unmatched. The CDR3 loop is CASSPLPPTSGSANEQFF. The DNA of the CDR3 is TGTGCCAGCAGCCCGCTCCCGCCTACTAGCGGGAGTGCCAATGAGCAGTTCTTC.

The chain combines TRBV12-5 with TRBJ2-3; 7 nucleotides agree with TRBD2. Germline values: CDR1 LGHNT, CDR2 FRNRAP. V shed 5 bases, J shed 5 bases, and the junction held 10 bases outside the gene matches. This CDR3 has 15 amino acids. CDR3 in amino acids: CASGPPSGRGDTQYF. CDR3 bases: TGTGCTAGTGGTCCACCGTCGGGGAGGGGAGATACGCAGTATTTT.

Only a few counts were recorded for this clone. The rearrangement links TRBV7-9 to TRBJ1-4; 10 bases agree with TRBD1. With V trimmed by 1 base and J by 11 bases, 13 bases remained unmatched. Germline assignment: CDR1 SEHNR and CDR2 FQNEAQ (reference sequence). The CDR3 extends over 17 amino acids. In nucleotides, the CDR3 is TGTGCCAGCAGCTTAGGAGGGACAGGGGCCGCCAGGCCGAAACTGTTTTTT. This gives the protein CASSLGGTGAARPKLFF.

Turning to this clone: A much larger clone lies one base from this, so it may be a read error. This CDR3 reads CASSQDYEQYF. Here the CDR3 DNA reads TGTGCCAGCAGCCAGGACTACGAGCAGTACTTC. This chain joins TRBV6-6 and TRBJ2-7, with unresolved D. This CDR3 has 11 amino acids. V was cut by 6 bases and J by 3 bases, with 6 bases left in between. CDR1 and CDR2 from the germline V gene are MNHNY and SVGAGI (reference sequence).

This clone was counted a few times. The rearrangement joins TRBV30 to TRBJ2-3, with TRBD2 matching over 8 bases. The CDR3 spans 15 residues. With V trimmed by 1 base and J by 2 bases, 5 bases remained unmatched. The V gene's germline CDR1 is GTSNPN and CDR2 SVGIG (reference sequence). Here the CDR3 reads CAWSERRGVTDTQYF. The CDR3 DNA reads TGTGCCTGGAGTGAGCGGCGGGGGGTCACAGATACGCAGTATTTT.

The V and J genes are TRBV5-6 and TRBJ2-7; 7 bases fit TRBD1. The CDR3 length is 13 residues. V lost 3 bases and J lost 2; bases outside the gene matches: 2. The germline gives CDR1 SGHDT, CDR2 YYEEEE. CDR3 sequence: CASSYGQAYEQYF. In DNA, the CDR3 is TGTGCCAGCAGCTACGGACAGGCCTACGAGCAGTACTTC. Filled out from reference TRBV5-6 and TRBJ2-7, the complete variable domain reads DAGVTQSPTHLIKTRGQQVTLRCSPKSGHDTVSWYQQALGQGPQFIFQYYEEEERQRGNFPDRFSGHQFPNYSSELNVNALLLGDSALYLCASSYGQAYEQYFGPGTRLTVT.

The V call is TRBV5-1, the J call TRBJ1-1, with D possibly matching TRBD1 (5 bases). Trimming took 4 bases from V and 5 from J, leaving 9 bases between them. In germline, CDR1 is SGHRS, CDR2 YFSETQ. The CDR3 consists of 12 residues. CDR3 residues: CASSPGGTEAFF. CDR3 DNA sequence: TGCGCCAGCAGCCCCGGGGGGACTGAAGCTTTCTTT.

The chain couples TRBV4-1 to TRBJ2-5; D perhaps matches TRBD1 (6 bases). The CDR3 contains 15 residues. With 7 bases removed from V and 2 bases from J, the gap between germline ends came to 17 bases. Germline CDR1 reads MGHRA; CDR2 reads YSYEKL. This CDR3 reads CASTLIYRVQETQYF. CDR3 bases: TGCGCCAGCACCCTCATTTACAGGGTGCAAGAGACCCAGTACTTC.

This chain uses TRBV28 with TRBJ1-4; D gene unclear. The CDR3 is 16 residues long. In germline, CDR1 is MDHEN, CDR2 SYDVKM. The ends were cut back, 7 bases at V and 0 bases at J, with 15 bases in the middle. CDR3: CASTHPGAATNEKLFF. The CDR3 DNA sequence: TGTGCCAGCACCCACCCGGGAGCTGCAACTAATGAAAAACTGTTTTTT.

The chain has TRBV19 and TRBJ1-5; TRBD1 agrees at 7 bases. The CDR3 extends over 13 amino acids. V lost 7 bases and J lost 6; bases outside the gene matches: 6. CDR1 is LNHDA, CDR2 SQIVND, per germline (reference sequence). CDR3 bases: TGTGCCAGTACCCAACAGGGGTTTCAGCCCCAGCATTTT. Translation: CASTQQGFQPQHF.

This chain uses TRBV25-1 with TRBJ2-3; D perhaps matches TRBD1 (6 bases). V was pared by 2 bases and J by 2 bases, with 8 bases between. Germline-derived CDR1 and CDR2 are MGHDK and SYGVNS. The CDR3 has 14 amino acids. CDR3 nucleotide sequence: TGTGCCAGCAGTGAAACAGGGTTCACAGATACGCAGTATTTT. Translating gives CASSETGFTDTQYF.

This clone appeared a few times. V and J are TRBV7-2 and TRBJ1-5, with D unclear. Trimming shortened V by 1 base and J by 7 bases, and 8 bases separated the two germline ends. Germline values: CDR1 SGHTA, CDR2 FQGNSA. The CDR3 runs 13 residues. The CDR3 reads CASSLDDGQPQHF. As DNA, the CDR3 is TGTGCCAGCAGCTTAGACGATGGCCAGCCCCAGCATTTT.

This clone showed up just a few times. This chain links TRBV7-9 with TRBJ1-2; the D gene is possibly TRBD1 (5 bases). CDR3 length: 15 residues. The germline V gene has CDR1 SEHNR and CDR2 FQNEAQ (reference sequence). Trimming took 4 bases from V and 3 from J, leaving 15 bases between them. CDR3 in amino acids: CASSWTWGGDYGYTF. DNA for the CDR3: TGTGCCAGCAGCTGGACTTGGGGGGGAGACTATGGCTACACCTTC.

The CDR3 spells CASSPVSDTQYF. The CDR3 DNA sequence: TGTGCCAGCAGCCCCGTATCAGATACGCAGTATTTT. This rearrangement joins TRBV7-9 to TRBJ2-3; D not certain. V was clipped by 5 bases and J by 4 bases, with 7 bases between them. The CDR3 loop spans 12 amino acids. Looked up from germline, CDR1 is SEHNR and CDR2 is FQNEAQ (reference sequence).

Of note for this clone: A read error may produce the germline difference seen at one junction end. The CDR3 region is CASSSLAGGEHF. DNA of the CDR3: TGTGCCAGCAGCTCCCTAGCGGGGGGGGAGCACTTC. J is TRBJ2-7 and V is TRBV7-9, with 12 bases aligning to TRBD2. The CDR3 spans 12 residues. Germline V CDR1 and CDR2: SEHNR, FQNEAQ (reference sequence).

This rearrangement joins TRBV27 to TRBJ2-7; D is unresolved. V was pared by 6 bases and J by 2 bases, with 11 bases between. Per the germline V gene, CDR1 is MNHEY and CDR2 is SMNVEV (reference sequence). This CDR3 has 13 residues. CDR3 nucleotides: TGTGCCAGCAGCCCACCGGTTCCCTACGAGCAGTACTTC. It is translated as CASSPPVPYEQYF.

V is TRBV2 and J is TRBJ2-4, with 7 bases fitting TRBD1. Germline loops: CDR1 SNHLY, CDR2 FYNNEI. The CDR3 length is 15 residues. V was clipped by 6 bases and J by 4 bases; unmatched bases: 9. The DNA for the CDR3 is TGTGCCAGCAGCCCCGGACAGGTATCAAAAAACATTCAGTACTTC. Protein sequence: CASSPGQVSKNIQYF.

This clone has just a few counts. The V call is TRBV5-1, the J call TRBJ1-5; maybe TRBD1 (5 bases). This CDR3 contains 14 residues. In germline, CDR1 is SGHRS, CDR2 YFSETQ. The germline V and J ends were trimmed by 1 base and 4 bases, with 9 bases remaining between them. CDR3 region: CASSLSGGNQPQHF. For the CDR3, the DNA is TGCGCCAGCAGCTTGTCGGGGGGAAATCAGCCCCAGCATTTT. Full variable domain (remainder filled in from reference TRBV5-1 and TRBJ1-5): KAGVTQTPRYLIKTRGQQVTLSCSPISGHRSVSWYQQTPGQGLQFLFEYFSETQRNKGNFPGRFSGRQFSNSRSEMNVSTLELGDSALYLCASSLSGGNQPQHFGDGTRLSIL.

A few counts support this clone. This chain connects TRBV18 to TRBJ2-1, with D hard to call. The CDR3 sequence is 13 residues long. CDR1 is KGHSH and CDR2 is LQKENI in the germline V gene. V was pared by 2 bases and J by 3 bases, with 5 bases between. CDR3 sequence (DNA): TGTGCCAGCTCACCATCTCTCTACAATGAGCAGTTCTTC. Amino acid sequence: CASSPSLYNEQFF. Combining the CDR3 with reference TRBV18 and TRBJ2-1 gives the whole variable domain NAGVMQNPRHLVRRRGQEARLRCSPMKGHSHVYWYRQLPEEGLKFMVYLQKENIIDESGMPKERFSAEFPKEGPSILRIQQVVRGDSAAYFCASSPSLYNEQFFGPGTRLTVL.

This clone was seen a handful of times. The rearrangement joins TRBV2 to TRBJ2-1; 14 bases agree with TRBD2. Germline V gene sequence: CDR1 SNHLY, CDR2 FYNNEI. V shed 4 bases and J 7 bases; nucleotides not matched to a gene: 0. The CDR3 loop spans 14 amino acids. CDR3 sequence (DNA): TGTGCCAGCAGTGGACTAGCGGGAGGGAATGAGCAGTTCTTC. This encodes CASSGLAGGNEQFF.

This clone was seen only a few times. This sample also contains other DNA sequences that code for the same CDR3. The chain joins TRBV30 to TRBJ1-1, with D hard to call. This CDR3 comprises 11 residues. Per the germline V gene, CDR1 is GTSNPN and CDR2 is SVGIG (reference sequence). The ends were cut back, 2 bases at V and 4 bases at J, with 5 bases in the middle. The CDR3 loop is CAWSSGTEAFF. The CDR3 DNA is TGTGCCTGGAGTTCAGGCACTGAAGCTTTCTTT.

The chain recombines TRBV5-1 with TRBJ2-1; D gene ambiguous. The CDR3 loop spans 12 amino acids. Germline V gene lookup returns CDR1 SGHRS and CDR2 YFSETQ. The ends were cut back, 0 bases at V and 8 bases at J, with 6 bases in the middle. This CDR3 reads CASSLVADEQFF. In DNA form, the CDR3 reads TGCGCCAGCAGCTTGGTTGCGGATGAGCAGTTCTTC.